The 30 T cell receptor beta chains in this list originate from one sample, sequenced in a study of blood T cell repertoires in COVID-19. Method: immunoSEQ multiplex PCR; TCRdb's copy keeps in-frame clones and lacks some. The repertoire holds about 180,000 clones, with roughly 89% as singletons. Sequences were obtained from PBMCs or T cells enriched from blood (not recorded which). These receptors were taken from a woman in her 40s with acute COVID-19.

The rearrangement links TRBV7-9 to TRBJ1-6; unclear D gene. This CDR3 has 15 residues. V was shortened by 1 base and J by 9 bases, with 13 bases between the two germline ends. Germline values: CDR1 SEHNR, CDR2 FQNEAQ (reference sequence). CDR3 nucleotide sequence: TGTGCCAGCAGCTTAGATCGCGGTTGGAGTTCACCCCTCCACTTT. Amino acid sequence: CASSLDRGWSSPLHF.

The V gene is TRBV27, the J gene TRBJ1-5; 8 bases fit TRBD1. The CDR3 is made up of 14 amino acids. The germline gives CDR1 MNHEY, CDR2 SMNVEV (reference sequence). The V and J ends lost 3 bases and 6 bases, in that order; junction bases with no gene match: 4. In nucleotides, the CDR3 is TGTGCCAGCAGTTTCAGGGGGCTAAGTCAGCCCCAGCATTTT. Protein: CASSFRGLSQPQHF.

This rearrangement joins TRBV3-1 (or the pseudogene TRBV3-2) to TRBJ1-2; D is possibly TRBD1 (5 bases). This CDR3 contains 17 residues. With 2 bases removed from V and 3 bases from J, the gap between germline ends came to 19 bases. The V gene's germline CDR1 is LGHDT and CDR2 YNNKEL (reference sequence). The CDR3, as DNA: TGTGCCAGCAGCCAAAAGGGAACCTGGGGCAGGCACTATGGCTACACCTTC. This codes for CASSQKGTWGRHYGYTF.

The CDR3 is CASSLRGTSVYEQYF. In DNA form, the CDR3 reads TGTGCCAGCAGTTTAAGGGGGACTAGCGTCTACGAGCAGTACTTC. The chain links TRBV27 to TRBJ2-7; 10 nucleotides match TRBD2. Trimming took 2 bases from V and 3 from J; bases not matched to a gene: 4. This CDR3 comprises 15 residues. CDR1 and CDR2 from the germline V gene are MNHEY and SMNVEV (reference sequence).

The chain couples TRBV11-2 to TRBJ2-2, with 7 bases aligning to TRBD1. This CDR3 is built from 15 residues. Germline CDR1 SGHAT, CDR2 FQNNGV. Trimming at V came to 1 base and at J to 5 bases, leaving 4 bases not matched to a gene. The CDR3 loop reads CASSLVGQVTGELFF. In DNA form, the CDR3 reads TGTGCCAGCAGCTTAGTCGGACAGGTGACCGGGGAGCTGTTTTTT. The entire variable domain, with the rest obtained from reference TRBV11-2 and TRBJ2-2, is as follows: EAGVAQSPRYKIIEKRQSVAFWCNPISGHATLYWYQQILGQGPKLLIQFQNNGVVDDSQLPKDRFSAERLKGVDSTLKIQPAKLEDSAVYLCASSLVGQVTGELFFGEGSRLTVL.

The chain couples TRBV11-2 to TRBJ1-2; the D gene is possibly TRBD1 (5 bases). The CDR3 sequence is 16 residues long. CDR1 is SGHAT, CDR2 FQNNGV, per germline. V was shortened by 5 bases and J by 1 base, with 17 bases between the two germline ends. In DNA, the CDR3 is TGTGCCAGCAGCGCTGGGCGGGACGGATTTAACTATGGCTACACCTTC. Residues: CASSAGRDGFNYGYTF.

The gene calls are TRBV13 and TRBJ2-1, with 12 nucleotides matching TRBD2. Losses at the gene ends were 6 bases for V and 5 bases for J; bases not matched to a gene: 5. This CDR3 spans 15 amino acids. Germline CDR1 is PRHDT and CDR2 is FYEKMQ (reference sequence). DNA of the CDR3: TGTGCCAGCAGAACACTAGCGGGGGGCCACAATGAGCAGTTCTTC. Protein product: CASRTLAGGHNEQFF.

The V and J genes are TRBV4-1 and TRBJ2-1; 9 bases fit TRBD2. The CDR3 consists of 17 residues. V was pared by 4 bases and J by 5 bases, with 12 bases of the junction left unmatched. The germline CDR1 and CDR2 sequences are MGHRA and YSYEKL. CDR3 in DNA: TGCGCCAGCAGCCCCTTTAAAGGACTAGCGTCCCACAATGAGCAGTTCTTC. Amino acid sequence: CASSPFKGLASHNEQFF.

The rearrangement links TRBV7-9 to TRBJ2-6; 7 nucleotides match TRBD1. CDR1 is SEHNR and CDR2 is FQNEAQ in the germline V gene (reference sequence). The length of the CDR3 is 16 residues. Trimming cost V 5 bases and J 2 bases; bases outside gene matches: 6. CDR3 sequence reads: CASSITGVTGANVLTF. The CDR3 nucleotides read TGTGCCAGCAGCATCACAGGGGTAACTGGGGCCAACGTCCTGACTTTC.

The genes are TRBV2 and TRBJ2-1; TRBD2 matches at 13 bases. V was clipped by 6 bases and J by 4 bases; unmatched bases: 6. The germline gives CDR1 SNHLY, CDR2 FYNNEI. The CDR3 has 16 amino acids. The CDR3 nucleotides read TGTGCCAGCAGAGGCCGACTAGCGGGGGGATACAATGAGCAGTTCTTC. Protein: CASRGRLAGGYNEQFF.

This clone was observed a few times. The V gene is TRBV30, the J gene TRBJ1-5, with a weak D call TRBD1 (6 bases). From germline, CDR1 is GTSNPN and CDR2 SVGIG (reference sequence). V was pared by 2 bases and J by 4 bases, with 9 bases between. The CDR3 length is 13 residues. CDR3 DNA sequence: TGTGCCTGGAGTTTACAGGGTAATCAGCCCCAGCATTTT. Its protein product is CAWSLQGNQPQHF. Full variable domain (rest looked up from reference TRBV30 and TRBJ1-5): SQTIHQWPATLVQPVGSPLSLECTVEGTSNPNLYWYRQAAGRGLQLLFYSVGIGQISSEVPQNLSASRPQDRQFILSSKKLLLSDSGFYLCAWSLQGNQPQHFGDGTRLSIL.

The chain is built from TRBV5-1 and TRBJ2-2; D is possibly TRBD1 (6 bases). This CDR3 region has 17 residues. Trimming shortened V by 4 bases and J by 0 bases, and 16 bases separated the two germline ends. Germline V gene sequence: CDR1 SGHRS, CDR2 YFSETQ. CDR3 sequence: CASSRSADSPNTGELFF. In DNA form, the CDR3 reads TGCGCCAGCAGCCGCAGCGCGGACAGCCCGAACACCGGGGAGCTGTTTTTT.

The chain employs TRBV7-9 and TRBJ2-2; D is unresolved. The V end lost 1 base, the J end lost 2 bases, and 8 bases lay between the germline ends. Germline loops: CDR1 SEHNR, CDR2 FQNEAQ (reference sequence). The CDR3 consists of 15 residues. CDR3 DNA sequence: TGTGCCAGCAGCTTAGGGTCAGGAAACACCGGGGAGCTGTTTTTT. Its translation: CASSLGSGNTGELFF.

J is TRBJ2-3 and V is TRBV6-5, with D unresolved. The CDR3 loop spans 15 amino acids. The germline CDR1 and CDR2 sequences are MNHEY and SVGAGI. Trimming removed 6 bases at V and 2 bases at J, with 15 bases between. The CDR3 loop reads CASSRLFVNTDTQYF. As DNA, the CDR3 is TGTGCCAGCAGCCGACTCTTTGTAAACACAGATACGCAGTATTTT.

V is TRBV2 and J is TRBJ2-7; 9 positions agree with TRBD1. Germline V gene lookup returns CDR1 SNHLY and CDR2 FYNNEI. The junction had 14 bases not matched to a gene; V was cut back by 6 bases and J by 8 bases. The CDR3 is 15 residues long. The CDR3: CASSPMGTGKYKQYF. The CDR3 bases are TGTGCCAGCAGCCCCATGGGGACAGGGAAGTACAAGCAGTACTTC.

The rearrangement joins TRBV30 to TRBJ2-7; TRBD1 agrees at 9 bases. With V trimmed by 4 bases and J by 7 bases, 5 bases remained unmatched. CDR3 size: 12 residues. Germline CDR1 reads GTSNPN; CDR2 reads SVGIG (reference sequence). The CDR3 region has the DNA TGTGCCTGGAACAGGGGGCCTAAAGAGCAGTACTTC. As protein: CAWNRGPKEQYF.

CDR3 protein: CASSIGTGALNTEAFF. The CDR3 DNA follows: TGTGCCAGTAGTATTGGGACAGGGGCCCTGAACACTGAAGCTTTCTTT. The genes are TRBV19 and TRBJ1-1; 10 nucleotides line up with TRBD1. J lost 0 bases, V lost 3 bases, and 4 bases had no gene match. The CDR3 length is 16 residues. Germline lookup yields CDR1 LNHDA and CDR2 SQIVND (reference sequence).

V gene TRBV5-4 combines with J gene TRBJ2-4, with a tentative D call TRBD2 (6 bases). CDR1 is SGHNT, CDR2 YYREEE, per germline (reference sequence). The CDR3 consists of 18 residues. V dropped 3 bases and J dropped 1 base, with 20 bases sitting between them. CDR3 protein: CASSSPASGSGAKNIQYF. DNA for the CDR3: TGTGCCAGCAGCTCGCCAGCATCAGGGAGCGGGGCCAAAAACATTCAGTACTTC.

V gene TRBV5-5 combines with J gene TRBJ2-2; 7 nucleotides match TRBD1. CDR1 is SGHKS and CDR2 is YYEKEE in the germline V gene (reference sequence). V shed 4 bases and J 1 base; nucleotides not matched to a gene: 7. This CDR3 comprises 16 residues. CDR3 DNA sequence: TGTGCCAGCAGCGCCACGACAGGGCTGAACACCGGGGAGCTGTTTTTT. Translating it yields CASSATTGLNTGELFF.

The V gene is TRBV19, the J gene TRBJ1-5; D is possibly TRBD1 (6 bases). This CDR3 contains 15 residues. Deletions cut 1 base from V and 3 bases from J, with 10 bases between. Germline V gene data show CDR1 as LNHDA and CDR2 as SQIVND (reference sequence). The CDR3 nucleotides read TGTGCCAGTAGTATAGGGACAGCCTTCAATCAGCCCCAGCATTTT. It translates to CASSIGTAFNQPQHF. The entire variable domain, with the rest obtained from reference TRBV19 and TRBJ1-5, is as follows: DGGITQSPKYLFRKEGQNVTLSCEQNLNHDAMYWYRQDPGQGLRLIYYSQIVNDFQKGDIAEGYSVSREKKESFPLTVTSAQKNPTAFYLCASSIGTAFNQPQHFGDGTRLSIL.

The chain uses TRBV27 and TRBJ1-2; D uncertain. CDR3 length equals 15 residues. From germline, CDR1 is MNHEY and CDR2 SMNVEV (reference sequence). Trimming stripped 5 bases from V and 3 bases from J, with 16 bases between. In DNA, the CDR3 is TGTGCCAGCAGTCCGCAAACCGGGGTAGACTATGGCTACACCTTC. Translated: CASSPQTGVDYGYTF.

This chain links TRBV27 with TRBJ2-1; 11 bases agree with TRBD2. This CDR3 region has 20 residues. V was pared by 5 bases and J by 2 bases, with 17 bases of the junction left unmatched. Germline values: CDR1 MNHEY, CDR2 SMNVEV (reference sequence). The CDR3: CASSGGEGSGRAAPYNEQFF. Written as DNA, the CDR3 is TGTGCCAGCAGTGGGGGGGAGGGTAGCGGGAGGGCCGCGCCCTACAATGAGCAGTTCTTC.

The CDR3 sequence: CASSPRGIDYGYTF. For the CDR3, the DNA is TGTGCCAGCTCACCCAGGGGCATTGACTATGGCTACACCTTC. This sequence joins TRBV18 and TRBJ1-2, with a possible D match to TRBD1 (6 bases). V dropped 3 bases and J dropped 3 bases, with 11 bases sitting between them. This CDR3 comprises 14 residues. The germline gives CDR1 KGHSH, CDR2 LQKENI.

The V call is TRBV5-4, the J call TRBJ1-2; D not resolved. V was pared by 0 bases and J by 3 bases, with 9 bases between. Germline V lookup: CDR1 SGHNT, CDR2 YYREEE (reference sequence). CDR3 length: 14 amino acids. In DNA, the CDR3 is TGTGCCAGCAGCTTGGCCGGGAGGGACTATGGCTACACCTTC. This codes for CASSLAGRDYGYTF.

This clone came up a few times. This sequence joins TRBV5-4 and TRBJ2-5; 9 nucleotides align to TRBD1. V gave up 4 bases and J gave up 4 bases; unmatched junction bases: 8. Per germline, CDR1 SGHNT and CDR2 YYREEE (reference sequence). The CDR3 length is 15 residues. In nucleotides, the CDR3 is TGTGCCAGCAGCCTCAAACAGGGGGCTTTAGAGACCCAGTACTTC. Residues: CASSLKQGALETQYF.

This chain links TRBV2 with TRBJ2-3; 7 nucleotides match TRBD1. V shed 6 bases, J shed 1 base, and the junction held 7 bases outside the gene matches. Germline V lookup: CDR1 SNHLY, CDR2 FYNNEI. CDR3 size: 15 residues. As DNA, the CDR3 is TGTGCCAGCAGAGGACAGGCCCTCGGCACAGATACGCAGTATTTT. Amino acids: CASRGQALGTDTQYF.

V gene TRBV25-1 combines with J gene TRBJ2-1; unclear D gene. V was cut by 4 bases and J by 1 base, with 5 bases left in between. Germline values: CDR1 MGHDK, CDR2 SYGVNS. The length of the CDR3 is 13 residues. This chain's CDR3 is CASSVQSYNEQFF. CDR3 in DNA: TGTGCCAGCAGTGTACAGTCCTACAATGAGCAGTTCTTC.

The chain carries TRBV18 and TRBJ2-3; maybe TRBD2 (5 bases). Between the trimmed V and J ends, which lost 0 bases and 1 base, there was a span of 5 bases. Germline loops: CDR1 KGHSH, CDR2 LQKENI. The CDR3 has 14 residues. The CDR3 bases are TGTGCCAGCTCACCACCGGAGGGCACAGATACGCAGTATTTT. Amino acid sequence: CASSPPEGTDTQYF.

Concerning this clone: Other DNA sequences in the sample encode the same CDR3. The rearrangement uses TRBV7-3 and TRBJ1-1; TRBD1 might be the D (6 bases). The CDR3 covers 13 residues. Germline V gives CDR1 SGHTA, CDR2 FQGTGA. V was shortened by 5 bases and J by 1 base, with 8 bases between the two germline ends. For the CDR3, the DNA is TGTGCCAGCAGCCTGGGACAGAACACTGAAGCTTTCTTT. Encoded protein: CASSLGQNTEAFF.

A few counts support this clone. The rearrangement uses TRBV7-2 and TRBJ2-5; the D gene is possibly TRBD2 (6 bases). CDR3 size: 16 residues. V was cut by 1 base and J by 5 bases, with 17 bases left in between. The V gene's germline CDR1 is SGHTA and CDR2 FQGNSA. CDR3 protein: CASSLGAGGRMETQYF. CDR3 coding DNA: TGTGCCAGCAGCTTAGGGGCCGGGGGAAGGATGGAGACCCAGTACTTC.